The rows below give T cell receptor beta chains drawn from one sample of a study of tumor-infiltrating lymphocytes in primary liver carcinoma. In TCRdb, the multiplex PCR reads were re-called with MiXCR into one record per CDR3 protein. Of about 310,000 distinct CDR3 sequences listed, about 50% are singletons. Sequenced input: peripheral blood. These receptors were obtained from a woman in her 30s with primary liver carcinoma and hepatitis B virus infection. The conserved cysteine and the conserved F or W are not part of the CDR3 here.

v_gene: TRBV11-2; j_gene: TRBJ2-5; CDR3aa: TSSLAGVEETQY
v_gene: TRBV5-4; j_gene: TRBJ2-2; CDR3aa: ASSWGGRGTGELF
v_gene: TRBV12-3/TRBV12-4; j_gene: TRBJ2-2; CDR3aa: ASSFGGSPTGELF
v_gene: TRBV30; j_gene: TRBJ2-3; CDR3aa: AWPVLTSGRETQY
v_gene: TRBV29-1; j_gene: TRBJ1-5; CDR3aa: SVAWGSNQPQH
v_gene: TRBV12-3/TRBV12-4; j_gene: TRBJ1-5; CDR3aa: ASSTGGRYSNQPQH
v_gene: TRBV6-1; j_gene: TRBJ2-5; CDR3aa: GSQRDTQY
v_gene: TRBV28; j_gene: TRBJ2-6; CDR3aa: ASKDRGAGANVLT
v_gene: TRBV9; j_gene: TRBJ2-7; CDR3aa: ASSVAEGGSYEQY
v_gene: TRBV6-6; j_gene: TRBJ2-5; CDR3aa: ASSYGGRAERETQY
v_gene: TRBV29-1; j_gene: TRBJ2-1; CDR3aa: SVVQISYNEQF
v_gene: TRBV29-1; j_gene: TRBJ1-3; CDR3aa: SVDSGHGGNTIY
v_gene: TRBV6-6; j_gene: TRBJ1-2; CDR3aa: AGSLGWPEYGYT
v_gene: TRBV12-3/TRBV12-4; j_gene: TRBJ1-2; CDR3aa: ASSYWGRARGYT
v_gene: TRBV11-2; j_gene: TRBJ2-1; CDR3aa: ASSLVGASSYNEQF
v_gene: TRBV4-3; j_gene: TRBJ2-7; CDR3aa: ASRHLGQGAYEQY
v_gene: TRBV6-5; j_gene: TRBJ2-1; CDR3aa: ASSILAGKNNEQF
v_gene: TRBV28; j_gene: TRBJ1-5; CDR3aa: ASSFLGDSNQPQH
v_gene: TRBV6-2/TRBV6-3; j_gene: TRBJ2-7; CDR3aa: ANSCAPAGVPLGEQY
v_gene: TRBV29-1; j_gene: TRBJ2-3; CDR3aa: SVETADTQY
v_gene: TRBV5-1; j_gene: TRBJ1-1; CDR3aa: ASSLTADEAF
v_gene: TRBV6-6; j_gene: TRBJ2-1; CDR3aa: ASSTLSGRGRYEQF
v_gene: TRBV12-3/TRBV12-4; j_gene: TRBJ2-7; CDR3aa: ASSFGDGEPH
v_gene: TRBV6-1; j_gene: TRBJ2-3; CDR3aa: AGRLAGDRTQY
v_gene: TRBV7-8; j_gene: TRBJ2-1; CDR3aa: TSSPRGLTNEQF
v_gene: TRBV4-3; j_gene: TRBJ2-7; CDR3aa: ANSQDQGSCEQY
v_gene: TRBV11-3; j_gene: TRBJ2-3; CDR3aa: ASSLNILGTQY
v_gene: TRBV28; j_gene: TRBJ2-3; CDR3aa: ASSLWRGNTDTQY
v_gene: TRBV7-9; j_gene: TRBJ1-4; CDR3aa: ASSLGFRTGGEKLF
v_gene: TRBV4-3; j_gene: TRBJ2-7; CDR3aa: ASSRDRWTWREQY
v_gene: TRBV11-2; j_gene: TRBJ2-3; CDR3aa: ASSNSQRLAGVADTQY
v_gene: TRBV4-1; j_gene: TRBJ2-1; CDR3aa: ASNSREGGLREQF
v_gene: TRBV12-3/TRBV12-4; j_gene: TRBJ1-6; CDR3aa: ASSLVFGDNNTYNSPLH
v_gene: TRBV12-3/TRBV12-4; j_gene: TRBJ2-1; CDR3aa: TSGLSGISGLEQF
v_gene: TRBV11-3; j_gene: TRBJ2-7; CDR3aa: ASNYMGRLGYEQY
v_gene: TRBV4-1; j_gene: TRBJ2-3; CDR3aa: TSSQGEPGTNTDTQY
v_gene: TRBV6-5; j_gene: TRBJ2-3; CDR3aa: ASSLGRGGGTDTQY
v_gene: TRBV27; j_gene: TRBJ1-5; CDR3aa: ASSALDRGRDQPQH
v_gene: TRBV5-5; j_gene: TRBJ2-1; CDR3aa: ASSALPSGRTGEQF
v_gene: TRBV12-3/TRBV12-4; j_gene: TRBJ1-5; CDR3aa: ASTSSASNQPQH
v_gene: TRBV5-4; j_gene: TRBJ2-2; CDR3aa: ASSLDIFTGELF
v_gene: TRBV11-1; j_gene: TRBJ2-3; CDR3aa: AGSEGGLNTDTQY
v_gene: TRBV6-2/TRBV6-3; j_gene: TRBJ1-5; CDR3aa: ANSRMVAQH
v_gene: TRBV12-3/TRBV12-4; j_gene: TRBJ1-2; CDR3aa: ASSLASGYGYT
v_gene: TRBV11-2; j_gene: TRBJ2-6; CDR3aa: ASSPPVASGSGANVLT
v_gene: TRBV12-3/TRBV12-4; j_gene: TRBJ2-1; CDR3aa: ANSFRASGLEQF
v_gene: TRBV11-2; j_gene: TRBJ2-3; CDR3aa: ASSPTSGSLNAKY
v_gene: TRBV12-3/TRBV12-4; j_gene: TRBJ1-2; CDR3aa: ASNFSGNGYT
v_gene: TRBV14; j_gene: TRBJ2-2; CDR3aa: ASSRSSNGELF
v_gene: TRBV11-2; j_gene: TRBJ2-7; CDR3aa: TSSLSGTVQIY
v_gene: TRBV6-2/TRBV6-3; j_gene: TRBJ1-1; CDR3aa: ASSYRVSHTETF
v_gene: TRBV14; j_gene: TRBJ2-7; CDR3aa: ADSQRYYEQY
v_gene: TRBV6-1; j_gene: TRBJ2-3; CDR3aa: ASSDPMETSGITDTQY
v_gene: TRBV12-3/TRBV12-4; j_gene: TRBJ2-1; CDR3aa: ASSLETRRNVEQF
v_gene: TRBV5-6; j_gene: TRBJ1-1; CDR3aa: ASSLVSEGVGAF
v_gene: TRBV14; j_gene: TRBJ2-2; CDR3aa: ASSFSSGELF
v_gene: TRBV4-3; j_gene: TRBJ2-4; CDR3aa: ASSQDDAGRGIQY
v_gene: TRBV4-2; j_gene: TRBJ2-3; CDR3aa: ASCQDAGQGTDTQY
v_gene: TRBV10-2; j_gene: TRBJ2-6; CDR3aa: ASSEAGGYGANVLT
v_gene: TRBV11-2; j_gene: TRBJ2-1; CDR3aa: ASSQDSFAYSEQF